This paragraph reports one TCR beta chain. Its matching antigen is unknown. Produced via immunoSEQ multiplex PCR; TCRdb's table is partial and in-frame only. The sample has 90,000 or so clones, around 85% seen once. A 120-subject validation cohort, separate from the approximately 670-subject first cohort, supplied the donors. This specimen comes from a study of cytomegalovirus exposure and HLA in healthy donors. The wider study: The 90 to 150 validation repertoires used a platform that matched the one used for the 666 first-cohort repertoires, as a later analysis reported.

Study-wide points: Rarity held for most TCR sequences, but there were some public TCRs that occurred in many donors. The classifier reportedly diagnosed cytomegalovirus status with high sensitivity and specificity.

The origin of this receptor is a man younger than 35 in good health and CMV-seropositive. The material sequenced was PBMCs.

CDR3 in DNA: TGTGCCAGTAGTATGGGCGACGGGGGGCTCGGGGAGCAGTTCTTC. Translated, it gives CASSMGDGGLGEQFF. This chain links TRBV19 with TRBJ2-1; D may be TRBD2 (7 bases). The CDR3 contains 15 residues. Per the germline V gene, CDR1 is LNHDA and CDR2 is SQIVND (reference sequence). Trimming left V 3 bases short and J 10 bases short, with 19 bases between.